The following is a T cell receptor (beta chain) sequence with its context. Its antigen is not identified. The data were taken from a study of T cells in localized non-small cell lung cancer. The repertoire was sequenced with immunoSEQ multiplex PCR; TCRdb's copy has only in-frame clones and lacks some. Of tens of thousands of clones listed, roughly 90% are singletons. Germline V gene sequence: CDR1 SGHAT, CDR2 FQNNGV. The CDR3 runs to 14 residues. Trimming left V 7 bases short and J 2 bases short, with 15 bases between. Study outcomes and limitations: Clonality peaked in uninvolved adjacent lung rather than tumor. Heterogeneity stays possible, as sequencing covered only one tumor region.

The TCR sequence derives from a man aged 35 to 69 with stage I lung adenocarcinoma. The chain combines TRBV11-2 with TRBJ2-7; unclear D gene. The specimen was peripheral blood, collected before any cancer treatment. CDR3 sequence (DNA): TGTGCCAGCACCCGGGTGGGATTAACCTACGAGCAGTACTTC. Residues: CASTRVGLTYEQYF.